What follows describes a single T cell receptor (beta chain). Its target is unknown. The CDR3 totals 14 residues. Per the germline V gene, CDR1 is SNHLY and CDR2 is FYNNEI. The ends were cut back, 7 bases at V and 0 bases at J, with 11 bases in the middle. This sample was included in a study of CD8 T cells in Susac syndrome. Study outcomes and limitations: The authors acknowledged that the study's TCR sequencing and HLA analysis involved relatively few individuals.

Random hexamers were used to reverse transcribe an amount of about 0.45 to 1 ug RNA. Across 54 Vbeta and 13 Jbeta, immunoSEQ multiplex PCR amplified TCR beta CDR3. TCRdb independently ran MiXCR on the immunoSEQ multiplex PCR reads; one entry per CDR3 protein. The sample gives 200,000 to 250,000 distinct CDR3 sequences, 93% of which show up once; around 0.07% is in the top ten. CD8+ and CD4+ blood T cells underwent TCR beta sequencing. The multiple sclerosis control group was made up of treatment-naive patients with stable or active relapsing-remitting disease. This clonotype was sampled from a human donor with multiple sclerosis. The material sequenced was CD4+ T cells from PBMCs. The chain carries TRBV2 and TRBJ2-3; tentative D call: TRBD2 (5 bases). CDR3 sequence: CASTRDSSTDTQYF. The CDR3 region has the DNA TGTGCCAGCACCCGGGATTCTAGCACAGATACGCAGTATTTT.